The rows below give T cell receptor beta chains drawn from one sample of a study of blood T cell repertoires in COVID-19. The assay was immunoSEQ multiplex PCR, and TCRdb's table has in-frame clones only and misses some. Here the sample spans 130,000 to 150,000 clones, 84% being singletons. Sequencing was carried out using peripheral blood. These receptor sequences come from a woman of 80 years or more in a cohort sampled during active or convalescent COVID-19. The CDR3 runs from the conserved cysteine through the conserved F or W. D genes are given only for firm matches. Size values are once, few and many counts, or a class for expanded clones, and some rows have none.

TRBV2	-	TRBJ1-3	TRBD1	TGTGCCAGCAGTCAGGGGGCTGGAAACACCATATATTTT	CASSQGAGNTIYF
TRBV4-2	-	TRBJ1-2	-	TGTGCCAGCAGCCAACCTCGGGGGGTCCTCTATGGCTACACCTTC	CASSQPRGVLYGYTF
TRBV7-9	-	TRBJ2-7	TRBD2	TGTGCCGAAAACGGGCCTAGCGGCTCCTACGAGCAGTACTTC	CAENGPSGSYEQYF
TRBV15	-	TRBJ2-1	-	TGTGCCACCAGCAGAGGGGCTCACAATGAGCAGTTCTTC	CATSRGAHNEQFF
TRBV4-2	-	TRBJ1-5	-	TGTGCCAGCAGCCCTTCGGCAGGGTCGAATCAGCCCCAGCATTTT	CASSPSAGSNQPQHF
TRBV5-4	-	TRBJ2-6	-	TGTGCCAGCAGCCGTGACTCCCACTCTGGGGCCAACGTCCTGACTTTC	CASSRDSHSGANVLTF
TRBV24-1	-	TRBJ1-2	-	TGTGCCACCAGTGATTTCAAACAGAACTATGGCTACACCTTC	CATSDFKQNYGYTF
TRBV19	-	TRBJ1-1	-	TGTGCCAGTAGTACCCGGACTGAAGCTTTCTTT	CASSTRTEAFF
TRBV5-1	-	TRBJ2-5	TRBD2	TGCGCCAGCAGCCCCCTTGGGGGGGGGTGGGAGACCCAGTACTTC	CASSPLGGGWETQYF
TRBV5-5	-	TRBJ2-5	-	TGTGCCAGCAGCTCGGGGTCAGCTTGGGAGACCCAGTACTTC	CASSSGSAWETQYF
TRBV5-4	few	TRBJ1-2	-	TGTGCCAGCAGCTGGGGGCCCCGGGATATTCGGTATGGCTACACCTTC	CASSWGPRDIRYGYTF
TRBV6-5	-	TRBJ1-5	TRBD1	TGTGCCAGCAGCGCAGGGGGCTATAGCAATCAGCCCCAGCATTTT	CASSAGGYSNQPQHF
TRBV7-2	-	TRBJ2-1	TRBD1	TGTGCCAGCAGCTTAGCGGGGACAGGGCTCTACAATGAGCAGTTCTTC	CASSLAGTGLYNEQFF
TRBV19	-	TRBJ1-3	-	TGTGCCAGTAGTTCCTCAGGGTTCGGAAACACCATATATTTT	CASSSSGFGNTIYF
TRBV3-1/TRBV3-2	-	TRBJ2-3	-	TGTGCCAGCAGCCAAGTTGGACGGCGGGGCGGGGCAGATACGCAGTATTTT	CASSQVGRRGGADTQYF
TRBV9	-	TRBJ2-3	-	TGTGCCAGCAGCCCAGTTCTGGCAGATACGCAGTATTTT	CASSPVLADTQYF
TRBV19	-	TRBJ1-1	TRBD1	TGTGCCAGTAGTAATTGGACAGGCCGTTCAGAAGCTTTCTTT	CASSNWTGRSEAFF
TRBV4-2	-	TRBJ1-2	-	TGTGCCAGCAGCCAGGTTCTCCGGGGTCGTGGAAAGCATGGCTACACCTTC	CASSQVLRGRGKHGYTF
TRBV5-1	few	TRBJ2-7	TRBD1	TGCGCCAGCAGCTTAACAGGGGGCTCCTCCTACGAGCAGTACTTC	CASSLTGGSSYEQYF
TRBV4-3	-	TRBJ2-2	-	TGCGCCAGCAGCCAAGATCAGGGTTACACCGGGGAGCTGTTTTTT	CASSQDQGYTGELFF
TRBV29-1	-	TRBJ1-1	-	TGCAGCGTGGATACAGGGTTTGATAGCACTGAAGCTTTCTTT	CSVDTGFDSTEAFF
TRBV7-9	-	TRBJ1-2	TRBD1	TGTGCCAGCAGCGTCCGGGAGGGGGCTTGGGGCTACACCTTC	CASSVREGAWGYTF
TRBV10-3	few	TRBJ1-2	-	TGTGCCATCAGTGAAGGTGAAGGGGATGGCTACACCTTC	CAISEGEGDGYTF
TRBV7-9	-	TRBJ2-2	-	TGTGCCAGCAGCTTACACGGGTACACTGACGGGGAGCTGTTTTTT	CASSLHGYTDGELFF
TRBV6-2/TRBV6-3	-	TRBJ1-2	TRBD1	TGTGCCAGCAGTTTCACTTTCGACAGGGTCGGTGGCTACACCTTC	CASSFTFDRVGGYTF
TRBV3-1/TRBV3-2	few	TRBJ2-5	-	TGTGCCAGCAGCCAAGCGAGAATACAAGAGACCCAGTACTTC	CASSQARIQETQYF
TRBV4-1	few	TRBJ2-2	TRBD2	TGCGCCCCTCGCGGGGGGGCCAACGGGGAGCTGTTTTTT	CAPRGGANGELFF
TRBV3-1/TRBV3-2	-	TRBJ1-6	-	TGTGCCAGCAGCCTCCACTCAAAAGCACCCCTCCACTTT	CASSLHSKAPLHF
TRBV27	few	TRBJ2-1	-	TGTGCCAGCAGGGCAGGATTCGCGGGGCGCCCGAGCTCCTACAATGAGCAGTTCTTC	CASRAGFAGRPSSYNEQFF
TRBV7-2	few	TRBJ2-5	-	TGTGCCAGCAGCCCAACGACTTATACTCGGGAGACCCAGTACTTC	CASSPTTYTRETQYF
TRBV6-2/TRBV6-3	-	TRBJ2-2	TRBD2	TGTGCCAGCAGTAAAAGAAGCGGGGGCCCAAACACCGGGGAGCTGTTTTTT	CASSKRSGGPNTGELFF
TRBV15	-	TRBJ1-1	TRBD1	TGTGCCACCAGCAGAGTTGGGGGACAGAAGGAGGGGATGAACACTGAAGCTTTCTTT	CATSRVGGQKEGMNTEAFF
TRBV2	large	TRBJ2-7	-	TGTGCCAGCAGTGAGAGGACCTACGAGCAGTACTTC	CASSERTYEQYF
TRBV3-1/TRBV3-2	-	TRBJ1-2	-	TGTGCCAGCAGCCGGACAGACGGAGCTAACTATGGCTACACCTTC	CASSRTDGANYGYTF
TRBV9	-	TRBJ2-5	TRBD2	TGTGCCAGCAGTGAGGGAGGGACGGGCCAAGAGACCCAGTACTTC	CASSEGGTGQETQYF
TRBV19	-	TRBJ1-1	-	TGTGCCAGTAGTATAGTTCGGGGGGTAGAAGCTTTCTTT	CASSIVRGVEAFF
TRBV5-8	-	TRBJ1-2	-	TGTGCCAGCAGCTTGGACAGGGCAAACTATGGCTACACCTTC	CASSLDRANYGYTF
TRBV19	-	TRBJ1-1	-	TGTGCCAGTAGTATAATTAAGAACACTGAAGCTTTCTTT	CASSIIKNTEAFF
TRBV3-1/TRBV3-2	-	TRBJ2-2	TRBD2	TGTGCCAGCAGAGGGACTAGCGGGAACACCGGGGAGCTGTTTTTT	CASRGTSGNTGELFF
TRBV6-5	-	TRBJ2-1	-	TGTGCCAGCAGGACAGGTTACAATGAGCAGTTCTTC	CASRTGYNEQFF
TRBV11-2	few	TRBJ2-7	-	TGTGCCAGCAGCTGGGACATCCTAAAGTCCTACGAGCAGTACTTC	CASSWDILKSYEQYF
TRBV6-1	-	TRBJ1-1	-	TGTGCCAGCAGTGAACACGGGGTCACTGAAGCTTTCTTT	CASSEHGVTEAFF
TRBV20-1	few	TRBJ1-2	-	TGCAGTGCTAGAGATCGTAGCCGACACAGGTTC	CSARDRSRHRF
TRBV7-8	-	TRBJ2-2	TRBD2	TGTGCCAGCAGCTTTGAGGGAGGGTGGAACACCGGGGAGCTGTTTTTT	CASSFEGGWNTGELFF
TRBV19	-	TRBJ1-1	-	TGTGCCAGTATTCGGGGGATGGCGGGAAACGCTGAAGCTTTCTTT	CASIRGMAGNAEAFF
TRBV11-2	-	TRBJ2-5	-	TGTGCCAGCAGCTTCTCCGGGAGACAAGAGACCCAGTACTTC	CASSFSGRQETQYF
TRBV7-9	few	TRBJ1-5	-	TGTGCCAGCAGCTTAAGGGGAGGGGATCAGCCCCAGCATTTT	CASSLRGGDQPQHF
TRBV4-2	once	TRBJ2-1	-	TGTGCCAGCAGCCAGGCGGACAGTAACAACAATGAGCAGTTCTTC	CASSQADSNNNEQFF
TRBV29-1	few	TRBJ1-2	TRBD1	TGCAGCGTTGGACAGGGTACTAACTATGGCTACACCTTC	CSVGQGTNYGYTF
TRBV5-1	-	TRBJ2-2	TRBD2	TGCGCCAGCAGCTTGGTACTAGCGGGGGGCACCGGGGAGCTGTTTTTT	CASSLVLAGGTGELFF